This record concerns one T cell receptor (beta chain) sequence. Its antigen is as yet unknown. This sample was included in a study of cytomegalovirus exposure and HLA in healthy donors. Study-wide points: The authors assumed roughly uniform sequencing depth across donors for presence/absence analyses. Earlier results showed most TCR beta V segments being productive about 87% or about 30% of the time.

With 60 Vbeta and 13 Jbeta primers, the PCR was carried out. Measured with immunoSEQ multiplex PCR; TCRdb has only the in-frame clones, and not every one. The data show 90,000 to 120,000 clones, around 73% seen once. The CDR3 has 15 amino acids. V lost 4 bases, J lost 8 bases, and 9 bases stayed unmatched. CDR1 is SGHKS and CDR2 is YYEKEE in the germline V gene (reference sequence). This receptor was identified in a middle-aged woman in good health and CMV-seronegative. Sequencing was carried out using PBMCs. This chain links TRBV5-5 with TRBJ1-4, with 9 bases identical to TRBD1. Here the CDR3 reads CASSPVGTGNEKLFF. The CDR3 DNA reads TGTGCCAGCAGCCCCGTTGGGACAGGGAACGAAAAACTGTTTTTT.